The rows below give T cell receptor beta chains drawn from one sample of a study of T cell responses to AZD1222 COVID-19 vaccine. TCRdb keeps only in-frame clones here, not all; method: immunoSEQ multiplex PCR. The sample comprises about 130,000 clones, 88% of which are singletons, and approximately 8% rests with the top ten. The starting material was peripheral blood, obtained on day 0 of AZD1222 vaccination. The source is an adult in good health. The conserved cysteine and the conserved F or W are not part of the CDR3 here. Fields, in order: J gene, V gene, CDR3 protein.

j_gene: TRBJ2-7; v_gene: TRBV20-1; CDR3aa: SAHRIHEQY
j_gene: TRBJ2-3; v_gene: TRBV7-3; CDR3aa: ASSQQGNRGDTQY
j_gene: TRBJ2-7; v_gene: TRBV6-5; CDR3aa: ASSYTGGRTQYEQY
j_gene: TRBJ2-5; v_gene: TRBV5-1; CDR3aa: ASSAGTGGPGAQY
j_gene: TRBJ2-5; v_gene: TRBV7-9; CDR3aa: ASSLLALSQETQY
j_gene: TRBJ1-6; v_gene: TRBV6-1; CDR3aa: ASSENTGHSPLH
j_gene: TRBJ1-2; v_gene: TRBV4-1; CDR3aa: ASSQEETNYGYT
j_gene: TRBJ1-1; v_gene: TRBV18; CDR3aa: ASSPPRALTEAF
j_gene: TRBJ1-2; v_gene: TRBV6-2/TRBV6-3; CDR3aa: ASSYRTDLLLGYT
j_gene: TRBJ1-5; v_gene: TRBV19; CDR3aa: ASSFGGAGNNQPQH
j_gene: TRBJ1-4; v_gene: TRBV9; CDR3aa: ASSEMGLTNEKLF
j_gene: TRBJ2-5; v_gene: TRBV7-2; CDR3aa: ASSLFAGDETQY
j_gene: TRBJ2-3; v_gene: TRBV9; CDR3aa: ASSYAGTITDTQY
j_gene: TRBJ2-7; v_gene: TRBV5-1; CDR3aa: ASSLVTGRNEQY
j_gene: TRBJ2-5; v_gene: TRBV6-5; CDR3aa: ASSKVGAVVETQY
j_gene: TRBJ1-1; v_gene: TRBV29-1; CDR3aa: SALTGVNTEAF
j_gene: TRBJ2-2; v_gene: TRBV28; CDR3aa: ASSFSSGGLNTGELF
j_gene: TRBJ1-4; v_gene: TRBV20-1; CDR3aa: SASSGGRTNEKLF
j_gene: TRBJ1-4; v_gene: TRBV5-6; CDR3aa: ASSTDRRDEKLF
j_gene: TRBJ2-5; v_gene: TRBV10-2; CDR3aa: ASSYTGGGAQETQY
j_gene: TRBJ1-3; v_gene: TRBV12-3/TRBV12-4; CDR3aa: ASSRRREGTIY
j_gene: TRBJ1-6; v_gene: TRBV19; CDR3aa: ASTRQSSYNSPLH
j_gene: TRBJ1-2; v_gene: TRBV29-1; CDR3aa: SVEGVNYGYT
j_gene: TRBJ1-4; v_gene: TRBV3-1/TRBV3-2; CDR3aa: ASSPGQGAAEKLF
j_gene: TRBJ1-6; v_gene: TRBV2; CDR3aa: ASVDVPNSPLH
j_gene: TRBJ1-2; v_gene: TRBV9; CDR3aa: ASSVGTVRGGYT